This T cell receptor (beta chain) is drawn from a study of shared clonotypes between healthy human individuals (dated by TCRdb to between 2020 and 2021). With regard to the full study: A couple of women and a few men aged 18 to 49 years were included in the cohort. For each donor, three plates each were used for CD4 naive and CD4 memory, two plates were used for CD8 naive, and one plate was used for CD8 memory. Between about 0.9 and 9 billion PBMCs per donor were obtained by leukapheresis. To estimate repertoire size and how much clonotypes are shared between individuals, the study performed deep sequencing of blood TCR repertoires from roughly five healthy adults. Different laboratories and diverse techniques were used to prepare libraries and sequence TCR repertoires, to increase sequencing depth and limit assay-specific biases. The study at large found these results: Sampling was restricted to blood, and TCR repertoires in tissues likely differ from the TCR repertoires found in blood. Incomplete sequencing was indicated by rarefaction of sorted-subset datasets, despite the large sequencing depth. Because the study included only a small number of donors, the genetic and exposure-history diversity represented was limited. Sharing across a few donors was observed for about 5% of naive CD4, over 3% of naive CD8, roughly 2.3% of memory CD4, and less than 0.45% of memory CD8 clonotypes. Estimated clonotype richness was generally larger for naive than for memory subsets. Based on pairwise subsampling, the degree of clonotype sharing among donors was expected to be affected by sequencing depth. Compared with non-shared clonotypes, clonotypes shared by all four sorted-subset donors had higher generation probabilities.

TCR CDR3 regions were amplified from genomic DNA by multiplex PCR using the deep immunoSEQ assay. For each cell subset, the extracted genomic DNA was distributed evenly across all wells of several immunoSEQ 96-well plates, and each plate served as one replicate. For sorted subsets, each replicate PCR was loaded with roughly 190 ng genomic DNA, equivalent to 25,000 to 30,000 T cell genomes. Purified libraries were quantified with a Qubit 3.0 fluorometer, sized on a Bioanalyzer 2100, and re-quantified with the KAPA Library Quantification kit. Each immunoSEQ 96-well plate was sequenced on its own single-read 150-cycle Illumina NextSeq 550 flow cell. In the authors' own workflow: Because only junctional sequences without quality scores were contained in the immunoSEQ output, filtering matching that applied to full-length reads could not be performed. To assign V/J genes and CDR3, sequences were annotated against IMGT germline references using PyIR, a Python wrapper for IgBLAST v1.9. Reads with weak V/J assignments (E-value above 1e-6), missing CDR3, stop codons, out-of-frame junctions, or ambiguous translated residues were removed. A V3J clonotype was defined by an identical inferred V gene, J gene, and CDR3 amino acid sequence. Percentage overlap between repertoires was calculated by dividing the number of shared unique clonotypes by the size of the smaller repertoire. RTK rarefaction, the Chao1 estimator, and Recon v2.1 estimates of unobserved clonotypes were used to assess repertoire richness. Generation probabilities for all TCRbeta clonotypes obtained by the gDNA method from several donors were computed using OLGA. TCRdb took this table from immuneACCESS and kept in-frame rearrangements with V and J called. Such tables lack part of the clones; where checked against another copy, unresolved V genes explain under half of the gap, and the rest is unexplained. V and J calls and clone size are given by that table; D and trimming were obtained from the DNA. A total of around 980,000 clones appear in this sample, about 84% of them only once. 0.55% to 0.7% of the sample is taken by the ten largest.

In the case of this clone: It lacks a known antigen. There are no base qualities to consult, and no much larger clone falls within one base. Other DNA sequences in this specimen translate into the identical CDR3.

V is trimmed back by 4 bases and J by 4 bases, and the junction contains 4 bases that no gene match accounts for. The CDR3 spans 15 residues, from the cysteine through the phenylalanine. The sequence is cut down to CDR3 DNA, 45 bases in frame from base 1. For CDR1 and CDR2, the germline V gene lists MGHRA and YSYEKL. Donors were healthy HIV-negative adults with no recently reported acute infections or vaccinations. Every donor was a Caucasian adult living in Nashville, Tennessee, USA. CD4+ T cells were enriched by magnetic negative selection; naive cells were then positively selected on CD45RA, and the negative fraction formed the memory subset. Blood was collected by leukapheresis, and PBMCs were isolated by Ficoll-Histopaque density gradient centrifugation and then cryopreserved in liquid nitrogen vapor phase. Analytical flow cytometry was used to check the purity and quantity of each magnetically sorted T cell population. From each sorted fraction, genomic DNA was isolated and quantified by UV absorbance on a Nanodrop 2000c.

The sample taken for sequencing was memory CD4+ T cells from PBMCs. The cell subset or site label here, explained by the study, means: CD45RA-negative fraction. The chain links TRBV4-1 with TRBJ2-2, with 9 bases aligning to TRBD1. This TCR was sampled from a man aged 18 to 30 in good health. Some clones in this sample may be carry-over from other donors' samples. The encoded CDR3 is CASSLGQGSTGELFF. The DNA sequence follows: TGCGCCAGCAGCCTCGGACAGGGGTCCACCGGGGAGCTGTTTTTT.